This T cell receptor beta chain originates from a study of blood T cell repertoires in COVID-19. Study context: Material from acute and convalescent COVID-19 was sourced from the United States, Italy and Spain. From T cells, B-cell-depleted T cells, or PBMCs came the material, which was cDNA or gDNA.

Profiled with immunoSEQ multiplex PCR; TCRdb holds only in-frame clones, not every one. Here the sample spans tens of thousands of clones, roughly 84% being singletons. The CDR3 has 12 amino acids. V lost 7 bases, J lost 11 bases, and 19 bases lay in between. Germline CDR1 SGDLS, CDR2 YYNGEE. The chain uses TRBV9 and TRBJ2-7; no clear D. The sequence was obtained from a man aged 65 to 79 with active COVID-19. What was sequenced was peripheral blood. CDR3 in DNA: TGTGCCAGCGGAATGACCCCTCGCGGCGAGTACTTC. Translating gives CASGMTPRGEYF.